The 14 T cell receptor beta chains given below trace back to one sample, sequenced in a study of OX40 agonist ivuxolimab in advanced cancers. Data came from immunoSEQ multiplex PCR; TCRdb stores just in-frame clones and leaves some out. The sample has about 23,000 clones, over 70% seen once; the top ten hold around 2%. Source: CD4+ or CD8+ T cells sorted from blood, taken in a trial of the OX40 agonist ivuxolimab. The receptors here all came from an adult with an advanced solid tumor such as melanoma, head and neck, liver or kidney cancer.

The rearrangement joins TRBV10-3 to TRBJ2-7; the match to TRBD1 covers 9 bases. The CDR3 length is 15 residues. Unmatched junction bases numbered 4, after V lost 0 bases and J lost 4 bases. Germline V CDR1 and CDR2: ENHRY, SYGVKD. In DNA form, the CDR3 reads TGTGCCATCAGTGAGTCAGGGACAGGGATGTACGAGCAGTACTTC. Amino acid sequence: CAISESGTGMYEQYF.

The chain has TRBV6-1 and TRBJ1-4; 7 bases agree with TRBD1. Germline lookup yields CDR1 MNHNS and CDR2 SASEGT. The CDR3 spans 15 residues. After removal of 6 bases from V and 5 bases from J, the junction contained 9 bases not matched to a gene. CDR3 amino acids: CASSDRTGGNEKLFF. DNA of the CDR3: TGTGCCAGCAGCGATCGGACAGGAGGGAATGAAAAACTGTTTTTT.

The chain employs TRBV28 and TRBJ1-2; a weak D match, TRBD1 (5 bases). The CDR3 runs 14 residues. V shed 5 bases and J shed 5 bases, with 15 bases lying between them. The germline V gene encodes CDR1 MDHEN and CDR2 SYDVKM. The chain's CDR3 is CASSVPGPIYGYTF. The CDR3 DNA follows: TGTGCCAGCAGTGTTCCGGGACCCATTTATGGCTACACCTTC.

The chain has TRBV6-5 and TRBJ1-1, with 9 nucleotides matching TRBD1. This CDR3 has 15 amino acids. Trimming took 5 bases from V and 4 from J; bases not matched to a gene: 8. CDR1 is MNHEY and CDR2 is SVGAGI in the germline V gene. The CDR3 is CASSTYRGPFTEAFF. Here the CDR3 DNA reads TGTGCCAGCAGTACCTACAGGGGGCCGTTCACTGAAGCTTTCTTT.

This clone is a singleton in its sample. The chain uses TRBV7-9 and TRBJ2-3; D is perhaps TRBD1 (6 bases). From germline, CDR1 is SEHNR and CDR2 FQNEAQ (reference sequence). Trimming left V 4 bases short and J 8 bases short, with 10 bases between. There are 12 residues in the CDR3. CDR3 protein: CASSSQGSTQYF. In DNA form, the CDR3 reads TGTGCCAGCAGCTCTCAGGGGAGTACGCAGTATTTT.

V gene TRBV28 combines with J gene TRBJ2-5, with a weak D call TRBD2 (6 bases). The CDR3 has 20 residues. V lost 1 base and J 1 base, leaving 25 bases between the germline ends. Germline values: CDR1 MDHEN, CDR2 SYDVKM. The CDR3 is CASSLSYLPTGLLVQETQYF. Written as DNA, the CDR3 is TGTGCCAGCAGTTTATCCTATCTCCCTACGGGACTCTTGGTCCAAGAGACCCAGTACTTC.

The chain has TRBV28 and TRBJ1-2; weak D call: TRBD1 (5 bases). The germline V gene has CDR1 MDHEN and CDR2 SYDVKM. CDR3 size: 13 residues. Trimming took 3 bases from V and 3 from J, leaving 8 bases between them. CDR3 nucleotide sequence: TGTGCCAGCAGTTTTCCAGGGTACTATGGCTACACCTTC. It is translated as CASSFPGYYGYTF.

This rearrangement joins TRBV27 to TRBJ1-3; D is unclear. V dropped 5 bases and J dropped 12 bases, with 17 bases sitting between them. CDR3 length: 13 amino acids. Germline V gene data show CDR1 as MNHEY and CDR2 as SMNVEV (reference sequence). CDR3 loop: CASSDSYFSVIYF. The CDR3 coding sequence is TGTGCCAGCAGTGACTCCTATTTCTCTGTCATATATTTT.

For this clone: Mismatch with germline at one junction end may stem from a read error. CDR3 loop: CASSLGAPDTQYF. The CDR3 DNA sequence: TGTGCCAGCAGCTTGGGGGCACCAGATACGCAGTATTTT. V usage is TRBV5-1 and J usage is TRBJ2-3, with D possibly being TRBD1 (6 bases). The CDR3 contains 13 residues. Germline assignment: CDR1 SGHRS and CDR2 YFSETQ.

This sequence joins TRBV11-2 and TRBJ1-6, with 8 bases lining up with TRBD1. CDR1 is SGHAT and CDR2 is FQNNGV in the germline V gene. The CDR3 sequence is 15 residues long. Trimming at V came to 4 bases and at J to 8 bases, leaving 7 bases not matched to a gene. The CDR3 DNA follows: TGTGCCAGCAGCTCACCCGGACAGGGTTATTCACCCCTCCACTTT. Translating it yields CASSSPGQGYSPLHF.

The chain is built from TRBV9 and TRBJ2-7; TRBD1 aligns across 10 bases. CDR1 and CDR2 from the germline V gene are SGDLS and YYNGEE. The CDR3 spans 17 residues. Losses at the gene ends were 3 bases for V and 4 bases for J; bases not matched to a gene: 13. CDR3 in amino acids: CASSGPLRDRGRYEQYF. The CDR3 DNA reads TGTGCCAGCAGCGGCCCCCTCCGGGACAGGGGAAGGTACGAGCAGTACTTC.

This clone is a singleton in its sample. V is TRBV28 and J is TRBJ1-5; unclear D gene. Germline V gives CDR1 MDHEN, CDR2 SYDVKM. This CDR3 comprises 14 residues. V was trimmed by 6 bases and J by 7 bases, leaving 16 bases between them. The CDR3 sequence is CASRGRSPGQPQHF. In nucleotides, the CDR3 is TGTGCCAGCAGAGGACGGTCCCCGGGACAGCCCCAGCATTTT.

The V and J genes are TRBV28 and TRBJ1-1, with 7 positions matching TRBD1. Germline CDR1 and CDR2: MDHEN and SYDVKM. After removal of 5 bases from V and 3 bases from J, the junction contained 9 bases not matched to a gene. The CDR3 runs to 15 residues. CDR3 residues: CASSPPTGRYTEAFF. The CDR3 DNA follows: TGTGCCAGCAGTCCGCCGACAGGGCGGTACACTGAAGCTTTCTTT.

V usage is TRBV6-5 and J usage is TRBJ2-5; 8 nucleotides align to TRBD1. This CDR3 is 14 amino acids long. Trimming at V came to 2 bases and at J to 3 bases, leaving 2 bases not matched to a gene. CDR1 and CDR2 (germline): MNHEY, SVGAGI. The CDR3 region has the DNA TGTGCCAGCAGTTACCAGACAGGGGAAGAGACCCAGTACTTC. Protein product: CASSYQTGEETQYF.